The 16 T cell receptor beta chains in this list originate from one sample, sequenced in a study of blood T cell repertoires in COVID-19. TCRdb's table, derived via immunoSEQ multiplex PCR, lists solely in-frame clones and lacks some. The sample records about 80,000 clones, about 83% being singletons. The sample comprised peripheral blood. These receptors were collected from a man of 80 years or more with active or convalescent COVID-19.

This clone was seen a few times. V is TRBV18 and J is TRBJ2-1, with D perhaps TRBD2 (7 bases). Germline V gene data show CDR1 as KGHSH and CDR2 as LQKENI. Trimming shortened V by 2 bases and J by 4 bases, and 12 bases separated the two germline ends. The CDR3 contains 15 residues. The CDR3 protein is CASSPYKGGYNEQFF. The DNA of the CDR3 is TGTGCCAGCTCACCATATAAGGGGGGGTACAATGAGCAGTTCTTC.

CDR3 coding DNA: TGTGCCAGCAGTGGAAGACAGGGGATATTCAATGAGCAGTTCTTC. Translated: CASSGRQGIFNEQFF. This sequence joins TRBV2 and TRBJ2-1, with TRBD1 matching over 8 bases. The CDR3 has 15 amino acids. V lost 4 bases, J lost 6 bases, and 8 bases stayed unmatched. CDR1 SNHLY and CDR2 FYNNEI come from the germline V gene.

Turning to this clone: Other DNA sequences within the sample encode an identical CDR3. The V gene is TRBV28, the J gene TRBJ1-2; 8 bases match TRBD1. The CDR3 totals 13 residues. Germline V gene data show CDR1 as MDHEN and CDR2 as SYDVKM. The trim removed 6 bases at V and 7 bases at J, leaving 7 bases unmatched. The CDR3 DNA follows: TGTGCCAGCAGCTTGAGACAGGGGATTGGCTACACCTTC. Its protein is CASSLRQGIGYTF.

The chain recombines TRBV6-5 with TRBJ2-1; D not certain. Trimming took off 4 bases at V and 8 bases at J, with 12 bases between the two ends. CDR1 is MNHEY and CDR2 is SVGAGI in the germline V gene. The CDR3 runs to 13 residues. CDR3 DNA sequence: TGTGCCAGCAGTTCCGCAAGCACTTATGAGCAGTTCTTC. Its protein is CASSSASTYEQFF.

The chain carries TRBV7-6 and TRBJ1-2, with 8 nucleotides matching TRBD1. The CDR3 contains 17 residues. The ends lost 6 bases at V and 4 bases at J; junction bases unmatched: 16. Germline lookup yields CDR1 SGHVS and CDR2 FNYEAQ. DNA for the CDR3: TGTGCCAGCAGTCCAGGGCATGGGGTCAGGGGGCTCTATGGCTACACCTTC. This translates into CASSPGHGVRGLYGYTF.

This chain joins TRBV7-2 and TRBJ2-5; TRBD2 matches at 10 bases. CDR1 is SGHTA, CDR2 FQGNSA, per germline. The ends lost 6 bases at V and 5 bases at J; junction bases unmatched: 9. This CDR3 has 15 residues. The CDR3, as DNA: TGTGCCAGCAGGAGGTCAGCGGGGGGGTATGAGACCCAGTACTTC. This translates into CASRRSAGGYETQYF.

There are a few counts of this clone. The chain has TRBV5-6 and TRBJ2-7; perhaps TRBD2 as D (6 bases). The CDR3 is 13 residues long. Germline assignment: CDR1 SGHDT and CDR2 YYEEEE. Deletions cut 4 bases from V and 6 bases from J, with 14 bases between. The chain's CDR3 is CASSGGTSSEQYF. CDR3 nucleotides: TGTGCCAGCAGCGGTGGAACTAGCTCCGAGCAGTACTTC.

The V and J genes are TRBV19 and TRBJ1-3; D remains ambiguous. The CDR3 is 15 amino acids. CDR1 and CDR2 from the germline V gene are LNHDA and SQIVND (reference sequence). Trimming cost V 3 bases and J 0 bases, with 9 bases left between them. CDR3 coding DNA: TGTGCCAGTAGTATTGACGGGAGCTCTGGAAACACCATATATTTT. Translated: CASSIDGSSGNTIYF.

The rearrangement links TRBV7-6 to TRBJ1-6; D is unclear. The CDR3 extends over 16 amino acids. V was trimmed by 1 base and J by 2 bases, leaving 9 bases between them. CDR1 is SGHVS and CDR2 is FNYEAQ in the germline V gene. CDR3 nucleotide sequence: TGTGCCAGCAGCTTAGACTCGACACCCTATAATTCACCCCTCCACTTT. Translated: CASSLDSTPYNSPLHF. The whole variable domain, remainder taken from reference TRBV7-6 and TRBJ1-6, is GAGVSQSPRYKVTKRGQDVALRCDPISGHVSLYWYRQALGQGPEFLTYFNYEAQQDKSGLPNDRFSAERPEGSISTLTIQRTEQRDSAMYRCASSLDSTPYNSPLHFGNGTRLTVT.

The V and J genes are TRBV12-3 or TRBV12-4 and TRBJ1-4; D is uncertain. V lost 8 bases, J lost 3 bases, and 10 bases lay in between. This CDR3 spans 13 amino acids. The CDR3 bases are TGTGCCAGCCGCCTCTATTCTAATGAAAAACTGTTTTTT. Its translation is CASRLYSNEKLFF.

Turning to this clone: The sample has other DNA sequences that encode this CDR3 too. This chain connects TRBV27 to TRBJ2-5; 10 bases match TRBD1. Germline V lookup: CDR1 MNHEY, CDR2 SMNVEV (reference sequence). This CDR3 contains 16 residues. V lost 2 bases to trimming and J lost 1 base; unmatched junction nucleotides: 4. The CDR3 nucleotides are TGTGCCAGCAGTTTACTGGGACAGGGGTTCCAAGAGACCCAGTACTTC. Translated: CASSLLGQGFQETQYF.

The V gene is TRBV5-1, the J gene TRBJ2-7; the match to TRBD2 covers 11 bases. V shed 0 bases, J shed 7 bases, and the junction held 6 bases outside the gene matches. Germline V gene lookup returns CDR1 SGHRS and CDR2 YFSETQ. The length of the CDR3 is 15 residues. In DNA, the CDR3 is TGCGCCAGCAGCTTGGTTCTAGCGGGAGGAGGTGAGCAGTACTTC. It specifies CASSLVLAGGGEQYF.

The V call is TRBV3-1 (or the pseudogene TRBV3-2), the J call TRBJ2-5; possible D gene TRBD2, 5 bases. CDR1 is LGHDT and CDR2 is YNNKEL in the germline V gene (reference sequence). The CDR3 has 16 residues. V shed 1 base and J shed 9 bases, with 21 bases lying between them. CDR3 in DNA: TGTGCCAGCAGCCAAGCCGCCTGGACTGGCTCCGGGGCCCAGTACTTC. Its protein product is CASSQAAWTGSGAQYF.

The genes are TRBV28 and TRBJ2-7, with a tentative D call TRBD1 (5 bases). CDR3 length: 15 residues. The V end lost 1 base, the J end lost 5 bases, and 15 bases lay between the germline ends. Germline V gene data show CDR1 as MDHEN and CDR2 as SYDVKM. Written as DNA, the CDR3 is TGTGCCAGCAGTTTATTAATGAGGCTGGACAACGAGCAGTACTTC. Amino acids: CASSLLMRLDNEQYF.

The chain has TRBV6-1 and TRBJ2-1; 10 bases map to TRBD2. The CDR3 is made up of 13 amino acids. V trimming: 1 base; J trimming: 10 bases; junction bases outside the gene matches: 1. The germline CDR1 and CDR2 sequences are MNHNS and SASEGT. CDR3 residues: CASSEGSGREQFF. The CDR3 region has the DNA TGTGCCAGCAGTGAAGGTAGCGGGAGGGAGCAGTTCTTC.

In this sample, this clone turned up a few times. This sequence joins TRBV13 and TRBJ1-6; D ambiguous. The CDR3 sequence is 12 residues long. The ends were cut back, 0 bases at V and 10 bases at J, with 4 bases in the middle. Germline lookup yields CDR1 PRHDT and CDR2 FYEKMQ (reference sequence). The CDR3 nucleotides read TGTGCCAGCAGCTTAGGGAGCTCACCCCTCCACTTT. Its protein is CASSLGSSPLHF.